Reported below is one T cell receptor (beta chain). The specificity of this receptor is unknown. Nothing much larger sits one base from this clone, and base qualities are not available. The data are from a study of radiation and T cells in renal cell carcinoma (TCRdb year 2020). Regarding the study in general: The samples were drawn from a clinical trial, where primary renal cell carcinomas were treated with 15 Gy of stereotactic body radiation therapy and then removed by nephrectomy 4 weeks afterward. A total of 53 samples underwent TCR beta sequencing, made up of some 26 tumors and about 27 peripheral blood samples. A total of approximately 4 million unique CDR3 nucleotide sequences, encoding more than 2 million unique CDR3 amino acid sequences, were found across all 50 or so samples.

The investigation overall reported the following: Because pretreatment tumor biopsies were not available, the baseline intratumoral presence of clonotypes could not be determined. In blood, the top tumor clonotypes increased between baseline and 2 weeks post-radiation and then shrank by 4 weeks, which suggests that tumor-resident clones expanded only transiently. Because the trial had a single-armed design, the trial could not examine how radiation dose or scheduling affected the TCR repertoire. Dynamics of the blood repertoire were not tracked past 4 weeks after treatment.

Read against the paper, the sample's time point label means: baseline pretreatment blood. The sample's treatment or condition, from its label and the paper: 15 Gy SBRT to primary tumor, nephrectomy 4 weeks later. To follow tumor-enriched clonotypes, peripheral blood was collected serially from radiation-treated patients at baseline and again at 2 weeks and 4 weeks after SBRT. Renal cell carcinoma with clear cell pathology was present in all patients. Genomic DNA for TCR sequencing was prepared using the QIAamp DNA Blood Mini Kit (Qiagen). The analyses included only samples that passed all quality control checks. Following the manufacturer's recommendations, the immunoSEQ kit was used to generate TCR beta libraries from genomic DNA. Library preparation used a first multiplex PCR with proprietary primers, then a second PCR adding unique barcodes, with bead cleanups after each round. A positive control reaction and a negative control reaction, both provided in the kit, were run with every batch of samples. The final libraries underwent checking on an Agilent 4200 TapeStation D1000 ScreenTape, volumetric pooling, and quantification by qPCR. Sequencing ran on an Illumina NextSeq500 with a MidOutput 150-cycle cartridge, using 156 Read1 and 15 Index1 cycles with kit custom primers. The pooled library was loaded at 0.75 to 1 pM, and approximately 19% PhiX control was spiked in. The original pipeline was this. Vendor-processed data were analyzed in R, with a clonotype defined as all T cells sharing the same CDR3 nucleotide sequence. In the clone abundance analyses, frequencies were normalized to the 10,000 most abundant clones in each sample. Public T cell clones, averaging fewer than five per sample, were removed before analysis. An abundance difference of at least 32-fold between compartments was the criterion for calling clonotypes tumor-enriched or baseline blood-enriched. A beta-binomial differential abundance model was used to identify clonotypes that expanded or contracted between blood time points. Tumor-blood repertoire similarity was measured with the Baroni-Urbani and Buser coefficient, and group comparisons used two-tailed Wilcoxon tests in R. TCRdb obtained this table from immuneACCESS and retained in-frame rearrangements with V and J assigned. These tables miss some clones; where compared with another copy, unresolved V genes account for less than half of the shortfall, and the remainder is unexplained. That table is the source of V, J and clone size, and D and trimming were worked out from the DNA. The table for this sample lists under 55,000 clones; about 83% of them were counted only once. The ten largest account for roughly a third of the sample.

The germline V gene supplies CDR1 MNHEY and CDR2 SVGAGI. At the junction V is shortened by 6 bases and J by 4 bases, with 7 bases in between. CDR3 length: 12 amino acids, cysteine to phenylalanine. Only the CDR3 part of the read is kept: 36 bases, read in frame from the first base. This specimen was blood, taken from a patient whose treatment included radiotherapy and nephrectomy. This chain is built from TRBV6-5 and TRBJ2-1, with the identity of the D gene unclear. The clonotype was recovered from a woman in her 70s with renal cell carcinoma. In nucleotide form, the sequence is TGTGCCAGCAGGGCGGCTTACAATGAGCAGTTCTTC. Its amino acids are CASRAAYNEQFF.